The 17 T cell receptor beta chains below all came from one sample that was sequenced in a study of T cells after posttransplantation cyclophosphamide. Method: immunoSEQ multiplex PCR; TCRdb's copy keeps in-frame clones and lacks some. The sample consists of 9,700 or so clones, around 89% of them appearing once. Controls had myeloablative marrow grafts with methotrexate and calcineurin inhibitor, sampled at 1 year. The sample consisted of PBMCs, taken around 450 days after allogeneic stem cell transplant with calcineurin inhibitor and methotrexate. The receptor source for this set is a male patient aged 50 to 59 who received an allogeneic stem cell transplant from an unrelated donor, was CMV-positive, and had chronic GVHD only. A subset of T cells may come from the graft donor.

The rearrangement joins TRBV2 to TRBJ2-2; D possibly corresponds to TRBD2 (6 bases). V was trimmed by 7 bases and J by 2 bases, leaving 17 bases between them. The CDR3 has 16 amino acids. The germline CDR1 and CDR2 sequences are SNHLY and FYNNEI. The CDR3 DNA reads TGTGCCAGCAAGCTAATCCGGGACTTCAACACCGGGGAGCTGTTTTTT. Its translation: CASKLIRDFNTGELFF.

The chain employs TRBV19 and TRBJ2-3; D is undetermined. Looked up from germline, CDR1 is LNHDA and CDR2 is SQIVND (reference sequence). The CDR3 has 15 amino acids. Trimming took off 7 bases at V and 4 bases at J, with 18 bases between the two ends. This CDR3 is CASTPPGLVADTQYF. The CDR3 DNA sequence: TGTGCCAGTACCCCCCCCGGTTTGGTCGCAGATACGCAGTATTTT.

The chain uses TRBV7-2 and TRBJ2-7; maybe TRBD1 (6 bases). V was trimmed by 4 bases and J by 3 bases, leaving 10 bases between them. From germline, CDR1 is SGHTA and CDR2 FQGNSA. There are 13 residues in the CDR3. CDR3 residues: CASSYTGYYEQYF. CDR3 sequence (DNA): TGTGCCAGCAGCTACACAGGGTACTACGAGCAGTACTTC.

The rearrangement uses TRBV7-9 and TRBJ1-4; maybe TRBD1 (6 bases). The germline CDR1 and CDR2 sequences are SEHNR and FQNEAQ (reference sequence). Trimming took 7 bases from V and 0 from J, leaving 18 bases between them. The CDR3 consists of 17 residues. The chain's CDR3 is CASTFGQGRPTNEKLFF. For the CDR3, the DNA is TGTGCCAGCACTTTTGGGCAGGGGCGACCAACTAATGAAAAACTGTTTTTT.

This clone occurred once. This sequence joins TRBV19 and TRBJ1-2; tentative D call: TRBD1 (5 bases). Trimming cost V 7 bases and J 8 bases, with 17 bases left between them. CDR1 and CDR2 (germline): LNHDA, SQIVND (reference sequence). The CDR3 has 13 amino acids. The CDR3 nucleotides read TGTGCCAGTATTACCCCAAGGGGCCGGGGCTACACCTTC. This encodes CASITPRGRGYTF.

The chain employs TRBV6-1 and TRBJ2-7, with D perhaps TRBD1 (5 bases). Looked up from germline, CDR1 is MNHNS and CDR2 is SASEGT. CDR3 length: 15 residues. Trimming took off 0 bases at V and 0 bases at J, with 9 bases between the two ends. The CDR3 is CASSEAWGSSYEQYF. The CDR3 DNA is TGTGCCAGCAGTGAAGCCTGGGGCAGCTCCTACGAGCAGTACTTC.

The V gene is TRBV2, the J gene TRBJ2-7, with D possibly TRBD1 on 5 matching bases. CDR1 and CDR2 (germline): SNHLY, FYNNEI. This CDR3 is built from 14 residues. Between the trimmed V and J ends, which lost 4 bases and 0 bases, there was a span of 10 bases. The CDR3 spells CASSVVGPSYEQYF. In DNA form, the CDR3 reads TGTGCCAGCAGTGTTGTGGGGCCCTCCTACGAGCAGTACTTC. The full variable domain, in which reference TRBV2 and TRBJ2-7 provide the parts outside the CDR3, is EPEVTQTPSHQVTQMGQEVILRCVPISNHLYFYWYRQILGQKVEFLVSFYNNEISEKSEIFDDQFSVERPDGSNFTLKIRSTKLEDSAMYFCASSVVGPSYEQYFGPGTRLTVT.

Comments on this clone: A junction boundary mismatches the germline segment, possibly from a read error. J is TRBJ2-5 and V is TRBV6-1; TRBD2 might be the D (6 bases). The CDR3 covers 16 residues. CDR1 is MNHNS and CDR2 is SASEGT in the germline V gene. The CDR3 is CASSDHAGSGQGTQYF. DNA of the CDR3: TGTGCCAGCAGTGACCACGCGGGATCGGGCCAAGGGACCCAGTACTTC.

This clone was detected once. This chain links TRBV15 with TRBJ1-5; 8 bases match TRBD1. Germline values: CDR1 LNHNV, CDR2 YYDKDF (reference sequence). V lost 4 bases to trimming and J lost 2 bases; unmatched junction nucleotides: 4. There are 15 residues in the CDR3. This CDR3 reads CATSKTGGGNQPQHF. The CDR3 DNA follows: TGTGCCACCAGCAAAACAGGGGGTGGCAATCAGCCCCAGCATTTT.

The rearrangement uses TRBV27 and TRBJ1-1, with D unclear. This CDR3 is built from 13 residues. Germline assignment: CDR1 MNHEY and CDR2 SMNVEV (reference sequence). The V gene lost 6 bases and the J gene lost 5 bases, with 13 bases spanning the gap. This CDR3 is CASRDGGETEAFF. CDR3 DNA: TGTGCCAGCAGGGACGGCGGGGAGACTGAAGCTTTCTTT.

As DNA, the CDR3 is TGTGCCAGCAGCGGCCGGGACAGGATGAAAAATGGCTACACCTTC. This translates into CASSGRDRMKNGYTF. This rearrangement joins TRBV9 to TRBJ1-2; 8 bases match TRBD1. Germline CDR1 SGDLS, CDR2 YYNGEE. The V segment lost 3 bases and the J segment 6 bases; nucleotides outside the gene matches: 10. The CDR3 runs to 15 residues.

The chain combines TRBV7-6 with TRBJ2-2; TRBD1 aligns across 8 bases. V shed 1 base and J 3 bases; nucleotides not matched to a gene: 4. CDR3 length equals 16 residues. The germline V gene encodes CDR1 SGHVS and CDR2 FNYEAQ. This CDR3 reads CASSLVGTGDTGELFF. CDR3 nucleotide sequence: TGTGCCAGCAGCTTAGTGGGGACAGGCGACACCGGGGAGCTGTTTTTT. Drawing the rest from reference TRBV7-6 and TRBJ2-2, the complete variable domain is GAGVSQSPRYKVTKRGQDVALRCDPISGHVSLYWYRQALGQGPEFLTYFNYEAQQDKSGLPNDRFSAERPEGSISTLTIQRTEQRDSAMYRCASSLVGTGDTGELFFGEGSRLTVL.

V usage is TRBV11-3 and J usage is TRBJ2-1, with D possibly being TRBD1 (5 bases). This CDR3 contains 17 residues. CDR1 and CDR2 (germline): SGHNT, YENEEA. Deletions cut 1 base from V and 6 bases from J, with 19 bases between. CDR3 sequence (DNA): TGTGCCAGCAGCTTAGGGGGCACCACCCGTGGGCGCAATGAGCAGTTCTTC. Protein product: CASSLGGTTRGRNEQFF.

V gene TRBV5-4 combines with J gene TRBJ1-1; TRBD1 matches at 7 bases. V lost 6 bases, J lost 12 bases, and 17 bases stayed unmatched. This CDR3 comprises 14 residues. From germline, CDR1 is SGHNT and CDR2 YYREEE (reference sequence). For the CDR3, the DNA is TGTGCCAGCACCGATTGGACACAGGGGACTCTAACTTTCTTT. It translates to CASTDWTQGTLTFF.

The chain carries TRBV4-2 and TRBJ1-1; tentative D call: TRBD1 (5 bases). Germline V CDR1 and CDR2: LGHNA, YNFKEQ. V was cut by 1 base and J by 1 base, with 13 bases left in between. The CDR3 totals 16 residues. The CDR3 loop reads CASSQVGQGGNTEAFF. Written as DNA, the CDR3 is TGTGCCAGCAGCCAAGTAGGGCAGGGTGGGAACACTGAAGCTTTCTTT.

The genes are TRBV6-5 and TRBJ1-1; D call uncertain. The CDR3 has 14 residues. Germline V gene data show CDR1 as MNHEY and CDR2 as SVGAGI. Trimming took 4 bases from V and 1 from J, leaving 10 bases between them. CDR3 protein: CASSSGVQNTEAFF. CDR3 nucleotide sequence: TGTGCCAGCAGTTCGGGAGTTCAGAACACTGAAGCTTTCTTT.

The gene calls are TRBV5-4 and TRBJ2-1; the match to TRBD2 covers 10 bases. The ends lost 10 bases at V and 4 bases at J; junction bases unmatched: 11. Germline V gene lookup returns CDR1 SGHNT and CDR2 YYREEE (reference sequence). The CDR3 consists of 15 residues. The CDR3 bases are TGTGCCGGGACCACGAGCGGGGGGGCGTACAATGAGCAGTTCTTC. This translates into CAGTTSGGAYNEQFF. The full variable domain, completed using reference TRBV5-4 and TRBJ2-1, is ETGVTQSPTHLIKTRGQQVTLRCSSQSGHNTVSWYQQALGQGPQFIFQYYREEENGRGNFPPRFSGLQFPNYSSELNVNALELDDSALYLCAGTTSGGAYNEQFFGPGTRLTVL.